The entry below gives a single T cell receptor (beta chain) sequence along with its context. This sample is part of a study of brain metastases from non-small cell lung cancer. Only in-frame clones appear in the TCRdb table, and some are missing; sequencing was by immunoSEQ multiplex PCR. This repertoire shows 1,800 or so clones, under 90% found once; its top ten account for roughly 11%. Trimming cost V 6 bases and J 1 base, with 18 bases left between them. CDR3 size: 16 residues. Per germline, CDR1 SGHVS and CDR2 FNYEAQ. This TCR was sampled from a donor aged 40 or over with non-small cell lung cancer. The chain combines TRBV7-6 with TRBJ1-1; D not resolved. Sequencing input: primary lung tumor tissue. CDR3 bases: TGTGCCAGCAGTCAGAACTCGGGTCATGGGAACACTGAAGCTTTCTTT. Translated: CASSQNSGHGNTEAFF.